Listed here is a single TCR beta chain. This receptor's antigen is unknown. This sample was taken from a study of cytomegalovirus exposure and HLA in healthy donors (dated by TCRdb to 2015 to 2018). Notes on the research overall: In an earlier analysis of approximately 500 of the donors, 250 to 350 Gb of sequence data and 117 million unique TCR beta sequences from approximately 180 million T cells were reported. An early release covering roughly 600 HLA-typed donors comprised about 300 gigabases of sequencing data and 85 million to 100 million unique TCR sequences. Of the roughly 400 genotyped donors, 81% were placed in the genetic ancestry cluster associated with self-reported Caucasian donors. The study was designed to test whether signatures of past pathogen exposure could be identified by cataloging public T cell receptors. The study profiled the T cell repertoires of approximately 700 subjects by immunosequencing and related them to cytomegalovirus serostatus. In addition to the first cohort of approximately 670 subjects, a separate validation cohort of over 90 different subjects was used. The study combined high-throughput TCR immunosequencing, statistical association of individual TCRs with disease status, and machine learning to predict cytomegalovirus infection status. In a later analysis, previously published TCR beta repertoires from several hundred donors were re-analyzed and high-resolution HLA genotyping was added so that TCR occurrence patterns could be studied. Rather than using new phenotypic data, the later analysis identified candidate immune exposures from TCR beta sequences and from how often those sequences occurred across donors. In an earlier analysis of a few hundred of the donors, high-throughput TCR beta sequencing was used to judge whether each TCR beta V gene segment behaved as functional or pseudogenic. Alongside the repertoire data, information on donor age, sex, ethnicity and CMV serostatus was compiled. A later genetic analysis used genome-wide SNP genotypes for about three fifths of the 666 donors, treating that subset as a discovery cohort. Every discovery cohort repertoire had been produced on one sequencing platform. Both class I and class II loci were covered by HLA typing, at four-digit resolution. The number of donors typed differed by locus, with roughly 629-640 for A, B, C, DRB1 and DQB1, 522 for DQA1, under 610 for DPA1, and around 450 for DPB1. Five DR-DQ haplotypes were treated as single units for association and clustering because of strong linkage in the cohort. Among 300 to 500 genotyped donors of the cohort, an average of approximately 240,000 unique TCR beta nucleotide sequences was sequenced per donor, of which 15% to 20% were non-productive.

Receptor amplification or capture employed the immunoSEQ multiplex PCR assay. For the multiplex PCR, a mixture combining 60 forward primers for TCR Vbeta segments and 13 reverse primers for TCR Jbeta segments was used. A multiplex PCR assay on genomic DNA amplified the CDR3 region of rearranged TCR beta genes. On the Illumina HiSeq System, the amplified TCR beta libraries were sequenced as 87-base-pair reads. The original methods were these. Across the 700 or so repertoires, a later analysis counted 60 million to 90 million unique TCR beta chains, some 11 million of which were shared by at least two donors. Raw reads were error-corrected and collapsed into unique sequences with a nearest-neighbor algorithm that merged closely related sequences to remove PCR and sequencing errors. CDR3 sequences were aligned to IMGT reference sequences to assign V, D and J gene segments. For a sequence to be retained, a match of at least six nucleotides was required to both a V gene segment and a J gene segment. Rearrangements were called productive when the CDR3 lacked stop codons and stayed in frame with V and J; all others were non-productive. CDR3 was defined by IMGT convention, running from the second conserved V-encoded cysteine to the conserved J-encoded phenylalanine. In an earlier analysis of roughly 580 of the donors, sequences lacking an unambiguous match to a single V gene segment were excluded. In an earlier analysis of several hundred of the donors, V segments were called functional above 56.7% productive rearrangements and were called segregating when the between-donor standard deviation exceeded 5%. To diagnose cytomegalovirus status from the catalog of TCR beta chain sequences, a statistical classification framework was built. In a later analysis, TCR nucleotide sequences were compared against IMGT/GENE-DB human TR gene sequences so that V and J genes could be assigned. The TCRdist pipeline was used in a later analysis to assign CDR3 sequences and most-parsimonious VDJ recombination scenarios. In a later analysis, each TCR beta chain was defined by its CDR3 amino acid sequence together with its V-gene family, and reads lacking a unique V-gene family were excluded. As a way to deal with suspected cross-contamination and a sequencing artifact, a later analysis dropped hundreds of nucleotide sequences that were highly shared and had low generation probability. A later analysis calculated a clonal expansion index for each public chain from normalized within-repertoire ranks of inferred template counts. A later analysis computed generation probabilities with a VDJ recombination model fitted to out-of-frame rearrangements, and checked the results against IGoR. Hypergeometric tests were used in a later analysis to score TCR-TCR, TCR-HLA and TCR-CMV co-occurrence, with a repertoire-size bias correction applied to the TCR pairs. In a later analysis, false discovery rates were estimated by permuting HLA or CMV assignments 20 times. In a later analysis, co-occurring TCRs were grouped with DBSCAN, and TCRdist sequence similarity was added when clustering was performed within HLA-allele-positive subsets. Repertoires with fewer than 30,000 or more than 120,000 public chains, plus five repertoires with anomalous nucleotide sharing, were excluded from co-occurrence clustering. What TCRdb holds here is the immuneACCESS table cut down to in-frame rearrangements. Part of the clones is not present; checked against another copy, under half of the missing clones reflect an unresolved V gene, and the others are unexplained. The V and J calls and clone size were taken over from that table, and D and trimming were inferred from the DNA. This sample's records show 25,000 to 35,000 clones. Clones ranked in the top ten supply approximately 5% of the sample.

Beyond this particular receptor, the publication reports: Linkage disequilibrium might explain the correlated functional status among segregating V segments, but an unknown experimental factor could not be ruled out. The classifier was reported to diagnose cytomegalovirus status with high specificity and sensitivity in both the original cohort and the validation cohort. CMV serostatus was the only immune exposure information available for the cohort. Several of the top co-occurrence clusters appeared to be linked to parvovirus B19, influenza, CMV and Epstein-Barr virus, according to a later analysis. Some 16 rarely observed V segments, including chromosome 9 orphons, were excluded from the earlier analysis of about 600 of the donors because counts were too low. Because some donors lacked HLA typing at each locus, the association tests relied only on the typed subset. Broadly in line with IMGT annotations, most TCR beta V segments showed up in productive rearrangements about 90% or about 30% of the time in an earlier analysis of approximately 640 of the donors. Strong co-occurrence of HLA alleles, especially DR and DQ, made assigning TCR associations to individual alleles difficult. A further reported finding was that TCR beta sequences accurately predicted the HLA-A and HLA-B alleles for most subjects in the first cohort. The study listed 150 to 200 TCR beta chains as associated with cytomegalovirus. A later analysis associated 16,951 TCR beta sequences with specific HLA alleles at a false discovery rate of 0.05. A group of highly shared sequence variants was considered likely to be a technical artifact of the sequencing pipeline. Because the 87-base-pair reads could not distinguish some IMGT-functional V segments, including TRBV6-2 and TRBV6-3, those segments were excluded. Compared with the roughly 670-donor mean, donors in an Asian-associated ancestry cluster had fewer N-insertions in productive TCRs, according to a later genetic analysis. An association between a missense DCLRE1C variant and V-gene and J-gene trimming of TCR beta chains was found in a later genetic analysis and replicated in an independent cohort. Sequencing depth was assumed to be roughly uniform across donors in the presence/absence analyses, though that assumption may not hold. Most CMV-associated TCR beta chains appeared to be HLA-restricted in a later analysis, and the HLA associations seemed to be driven largely by CMV exposure. A few of the identified cytomegalovirus-associated TCR beta chains were confirmed in vitro to be specific for cytomegalovirus antigens. In a later analysis, HLA-associated TCR beta chains showed more clonal expansion and lower generation probabilities than non-associated chains that were equally common. Across donors, most TCR sequences were observed very rarely, whereas some public TCRs were present in many individuals. The cohort was sequenced for TCR beta chains only, and without alpha or paired-chain data the features that could be detected were limited. A later analysis found that TCR association rates varied across HLA loci, with DRB1 alleles showing the most associated TCRs and HLA-C alleles the fewest. The authors suggested that the approach could potentially be extended to other disease states and immunological phenotypes.

The cohort comprised some 700 healthy bone marrow donors. Cohort members were all nominally healthy when sampled, although unrecorded immune exposures were likely present. The donor tested CMV seropositive and was one of the 289 seropositive cohort members. A peripheral blood sample was provided by each donor, and peripheral blood mononuclear cells were used for TCR beta sequencing. Genomic DNA was extracted from the blood cell samples with the Qiagen DNeasy Blood Extraction Kit. As encoded in the germline V gene, CDR1 is SGHVS while CDR2 is FQNEAQ. From the cysteine up to the phenylalanine, the CDR3 has a length of 16 residues. The read is trimmed to its CDR3 DNA, 48 bases read in frame from base 1. V is pared back by 1 base and J by 7 bases, with 17 bases lying between the germline termini.

The chain is made from TRBV7-8 and TRBJ2-4, with TRBD1 as a weak D call on 6 bases. The sequence came from a woman between 35 and 50 years old in good health and CMV-seropositive. The specimen was PBMCs. The DNA is TGTGCCAGCAGCTTAGGGTTTAGGGGGACGGGGAACATTCAGTACTTC. Its translation reads: CASSLGFRGTGNIQYF.